This TCR beta chain was sequenced for a study of long-term antiretroviral therapy in people with HIV. Study summary: The 2015 immediate-ART recommendation was preceded by the earliest samples by about a decade. Study-level results: Across all time points, the repertoire was dominated by clones that expanded before ART. Documentation of ART adherence, viral resistance or therapy changes was absent.

A v3.0 immunoSEQ assay was performed at survey level. Only in-frame clones appear in the TCRdb table, and some are missing; sequencing was by immunoSEQ multiplex PCR. The sample holds 30,000 to 40,000 clones, around 79% seen once. The germline CDR1 and CDR2 sequences are SGHAT and FQNNGV. This CDR3 has 17 residues. The V segment lost 5 bases and the J segment 6 bases; nucleotides outside the gene matches: 16. Comment on this clone: Antigen unknown.

The rearrangement links TRBV11-2 to TRBJ2-7; TRBD1 agrees at 10 bases. This TCR came from a young man with HIV. The specimen comprised unsorted PBMCs, sampled 1.9 years after starting antiretroviral therapy. The CDR3 coding sequence is TGTGCCAGCAGCCCTCCTCGCTCAGGACAGGGGGGAGGCGAGCAGTACTTC. Its translation: CASSPPRSGQGGGEQYF.